One sample yielded the 27 T cell receptor beta chains listed below, sequenced in a study of cytomegalovirus exposure and HLA in healthy donors. The study ran its PCR with 60 Vbeta and 13 Jbeta primers. Sequenced by immunoSEQ multiplex PCR; TCRdb stores in-frame clones only, minus some. The profile covers approximately 190,000 clones, with about 79% appearing a single time and 0.08% to 0.1% taken by the ten largest. Input material: PBMCs. The receptors shown here come from a boy between 2 and 10 years old in good health and CMV-seronegative.

J is TRBJ1-4 and V is TRBV27; a possible D gene is TRBD1 (5 bases). Trimming removed 4 bases at V and 8 bases at J, with 14 bases between. The CDR3 extends over 14 amino acids. Germline V lookup: CDR1 MNHEY, CDR2 SMNVEV (reference sequence). The CDR3 nucleotides read TGTGCCAGCAGTTCTACACAAAAGGGGGAAAAACTGTTTTTT. It codes for CASSSTQKGEKLFF.

In this sample, this clone turned up a few times. The chain joins TRBV2 to TRBJ1-4; D is uncertain. V was trimmed by 4 bases and J by 7 bases, leaving 10 bases between them. The CDR3 loop spans 13 amino acids. Per germline, CDR1 SNHLY and CDR2 FYNNEI. The CDR3 DNA follows: TGTGCCAGCAGTGGATACCAACTTGAAAAACTGTTTTTT. This encodes CASSGYQLEKLFF.

The chain recombines TRBV27 with TRBJ2-7, with a tentative D call TRBD1 (7 bases). Trimming left V 5 bases short and J 4 bases short, with 18 bases between. The CDR3 sequence is 15 residues long. Looked up from germline, CDR1 is MNHEY and CDR2 is SMNVEV (reference sequence). The CDR3 region is CASSLWGDRLYEQYF. The CDR3 DNA sequence: TGTGCCAGCAGTCTATGGGGGGACAGATTATACGAGCAGTACTTC.

The genes are TRBV19 and TRBJ1-1; maybe TRBD1 (5 bases). Between the trimmed V and J ends, which lost 7 bases and 7 bases, there was a span of 22 bases. CDR1 is LNHDA and CDR2 is SQIVND in the germline V gene (reference sequence). This CDR3 is 15 amino acids long. The CDR3 region is CASISSQGARGEAFF. CDR3 DNA: TGTGCCAGTATTTCTTCCCAAGGGGCGCGAGGTGAAGCTTTCTTT. The full variable domain, rest sourced from reference TRBV19 and TRBJ1-1, is DGGITQSPKYLFRKEGQNVTLSCEQNLNHDAMYWYRQDPGQGLRLIYYSQIVNDFQKGDIAEGYSVSREKKESFPLTVTSAQKNPTAFYLCASISSQGARGEAFFGQGTRLTVV.

This rearrangement joins TRBV19 to TRBJ1-5; no firm D call. CDR1 and CDR2 from the germline V gene are LNHDA and SQIVND (reference sequence). This CDR3 has 14 amino acids. The ends were cut back, 3 bases at V and 5 bases at J, with 11 bases in the middle. This CDR3 is CASSIRDIYQPQHF. DNA for the CDR3: TGTGCCAGTAGTATTCGAGATATTTATCAGCCCCAGCATTTT.

J is TRBJ2-3 and V is TRBV15; TRBD2 agrees at 11 bases. The junction had 12 bases not matched to a gene; V was cut back by 6 bases and J by 13 bases. CDR1 and CDR2 from the germline V gene are LNHNV and YYDKDF (reference sequence). The CDR3 is 14 residues long. CDR3 DNA: TGTGCCACCAGGTCTCTAGCGGGGGGTTATAGAAAGTATTTT. This gives the protein CATRSLAGGYRKYF.

The chain links TRBV9 to TRBJ2-3; 10 bases align to TRBD2. CDR1 and CDR2 (germline): SGDLS, YYNGEE. V was clipped by 0 bases and J by 2 bases; unmatched bases: 3. This CDR3 contains 16 residues. This CDR3 is CASSVASGGPTDTQYF. As DNA, the CDR3 is TGTGCCAGCAGCGTAGCTAGCGGGGGCCCCACAGATACGCAGTATTTT.

The CDR3 nucleotides are TGTGCCAGCAGTACGGGGGGCAATCAGCCCCAGCATTTT. Residues: CASSTGGNQPQHF. The V call is TRBV27, the J call TRBJ1-5, with a tentative D call TRBD1 (5 bases). V was trimmed by 5 bases and J by 2 bases, leaving 7 bases between them. Germline-derived CDR1 and CDR2 are MNHEY and SMNVEV (reference sequence). There are 13 residues in the CDR3.

The V and J genes are TRBV5-1 and TRBJ2-3; the match to TRBD1 covers 7 bases. The CDR3 contains 17 residues. The J segment lost 1 base and the V segment lost 2 bases, leaving 10 bases of the junction unmatched. Germline V gene lookup returns CDR1 SGHRS and CDR2 YFSETQ. The CDR3 DNA sequence: TGCGCCAGCAGCTTCGAGCCGCAGGGGGTCGGCACAGATACGCAGTATTTT. This codes for CASSFEPQGVGTDTQYF.

On this clone: The junction departs from the called germline gene at one end, perhaps through a read error. The chain carries TRBV5-1 and TRBJ1-5, with a weak D call TRBD1 (5 bases). Germline V gene lookup returns CDR1 SGHRS and CDR2 YFSETQ. The CDR3 loop spans 14 amino acids. CDR3 nucleotides: TGCGCCGGCAGCTTAGGGGAGGTTGGTCAGCCCCAGCATTTT. Its protein is CAGSLGEVGQPQHF.

This chain uses TRBV5-1 with TRBJ2-3, with 13 bases identical to TRBD2. The V and J ends lost 7 bases and 10 bases, in that order; junction bases with no gene match: 6. CDR3 length: 13 amino acids. Germline-derived CDR1 and CDR2 are SGHRS and YFSETQ. The CDR3 DNA sequence: TGCGCCAGCCGAGGGACTAGCGGGATTGCGCAGTATTTT. Translation gives CASRGTSGIAQYF.

The rearrangement joins TRBV5-1 to TRBJ1-6; the D gene is possibly TRBD1 (6 bases). V was cut by 4 bases and J by 5 bases, with 13 bases left in between. The CDR3 is made up of 15 amino acids. Per the germline V gene, CDR1 is SGHRS and CDR2 is YFSETQ. Here the CDR3 DNA reads TGCGCCAGCAGCCTAACAGGGTCTAATAATTCACCCCTCCACTTT. The encoded protein is CASSLTGSNNSPLHF.

This clone was recorded only once. The chain is built from TRBV7-9 and TRBJ2-7; TRBD1 matches at 8 bases. J gave up 1 base and V 1 base, and 9 bases lay outside the gene matches. The length of the CDR3 is 17 residues. Germline V CDR1 and CDR2: SEHNR, FQNEAQ (reference sequence). This CDR3 is CASSLVGSGQGSYEQYF. CDR3 in DNA: TGTGCCAGCAGCTTAGTGGGGTCCGGACAGGGATCCTACGAGCAGTACTTC. Supplemented by reference TRBV7-9 and TRBJ2-7, the full variable domain reads DTGVSQNPRHKITKRGQNVTFRCDPISEHNRLYWYRQTLGQGPEFLTYFQNEAQLEKSRLLSDRFSAERPKGSFSTLEIQRTEQGDSAMYLCASSLVGSGQGSYEQYFGPGTRLTVT.

V is TRBV7-9 and J is TRBJ1-2, with TRBD1 matching over 7 bases. Germline-derived CDR1 and CDR2 are SEHNR and FQNEAQ (reference sequence). The CDR3 extends over 14 amino acids. V lost 5 bases, J lost 4 bases, and 7 bases stayed unmatched. The CDR3 loop is CASSPWDSVYGYTF. In nucleotides, the CDR3 is TGTGCCAGCAGCCCTTGGGACAGCGTCTATGGCTACACCTTC.

The rearrangement links TRBV4-1 to TRBJ1-6; 8 bases match TRBD1. Germline lookup yields CDR1 MGHRA and CDR2 YSYEKL. This CDR3 spans 16 amino acids. Losses at the gene ends were 3 bases for V and 7 bases for J; bases not matched to a gene: 8. The CDR3, as DNA: TGCGCCAGCAGCCAGGCCGGGACAGGTGGAAATTCACCCCTCCACTTT. As protein: CASSQAGTGGNSPLHF.

This chain uses TRBV21-1 with TRBJ1-2; whether TRBD1, the table's D call, matches the DNA was not checked. TRBV21-1 constitutes a pseudogene. This CDR3 is 19 amino acids long. Here the CDR3 reads CASSNRRGSDRATNYGYTF. The CDR3 bases are TGTGCCAGCAGCAATAGGAGGGGCTCGGACAGGGCGACCAACTATGGCTACACCTTC.

The chain uses TRBV11-2 and TRBJ2-7; possibly TRBD2 for D (5 bases). Germline CDR1 SGHAT, CDR2 FQNNGV. This CDR3 has 14 residues. V was cut by 7 bases and J by 0 bases, with 13 bases left in between. For the CDR3, the DNA is TGTGCCAGCAATCGGGGTTATAACTCCTACGAGCAGTACTTC. Its protein product is CASNRGYNSYEQYF.

This clone was seen only a few times. The V gene is TRBV7-2, the J gene TRBJ2-5, with 8 bases fitting TRBD2. The V and J ends lost 5 bases and 5 bases, in that order; junction bases with no gene match: 7. CDR1 SGHTA and CDR2 FQGNSA come from the germline V gene. The CDR3 has 14 amino acids. In DNA, the CDR3 is TGTGCCAGCAGCCCCGGGGGGGGCGGGGAGACCCAGTACTTC. Translating gives CASSPGGGGETQYF.

This CDR3 reads CASSVLASGGGRETQYF. The CDR3 DNA is TGCGCCAGCAGCGTGTTGGCCAGCGGGGGAGGCAGGGAGACCCAGTACTTC. The J gene is TRBJ2-5, the V gene TRBV5-1, with TRBD2 identical over 8 bases. Germline-derived CDR1 and CDR2 are SGHRS and YFSETQ. The CDR3 runs 17 residues. Germline trimming cut 4 bases from V and 5 bases from J; bases unmatched to any gene: 16.

V usage is TRBV7-8 and J usage is TRBJ2-5; 11 bases fit TRBD2. The CDR3 has 17 amino acids. V shed 3 bases, J shed 3 bases, and the junction held 9 bases outside the gene matches. The germline gives CDR1 SGHVS, CDR2 FQNEAQ. This chain's CDR3 is CASSFGVAGGFKETQYF. The CDR3 DNA reads TGTGCCAGCAGCTTCGGGGTAGCGGGGGGGTTTAAAGAGACCCAGTACTTC. The full variable domain, completed using reference TRBV7-8 and TRBJ2-5, is GAGVSQSPRYKVAKRGQDVALRCDPISGHVSLFWYQQALGQGPEFLTYFQNEAQLDKSGLPSDRFFAERPEGSVSTLKIQRTQQEDSAVYLCASSFGVAGGFKETQYFGPGTRLLVL.

This clone was observed once. The rearrangement joins TRBV20-1 to TRBJ2-3; D is unclear. Looked up from germline, CDR1 is DFQATT and CDR2 is SNEGSKA (reference sequence). The V and J ends lost 5 bases and 4 bases respectively, with 7 bases between them. CDR3 length equals 11 residues. DNA for the CDR3: TGCAGTGCTGCTGTAGCAGATACGCAGTATTTT. The encoded protein is CSAAVADTQYF.

The J gene is TRBJ2-2, the V gene TRBV19, with 10 bases matching TRBD2. Germline V gene data show CDR1 as LNHDA and CDR2 as SQIVND (reference sequence). This CDR3 contains 18 residues. The J segment lost 0 bases and the V segment lost 10 bases, leaving 14 bases of the junction unmatched. This CDR3 is CATTRWASGGANTGELFF. The CDR3 coding sequence is TGTGCCACCACAAGGTGGGCTAGCGGGGGCGCGAACACCGGGGAGCTGTTTTTT.

This rearrangement joins TRBV19 to TRBJ1-2; D call uncertain. From germline, CDR1 is LNHDA and CDR2 SQIVND (reference sequence). CDR3 length: 13 residues. Trimming pared 1 base from V and 2 bases from J, leaving 5 bases between. CDR3 in DNA: TGTGCCAGTAGTATAGGACACAACTATGGCTACACCTTC. It encodes CASSIGHNYGYTF. Full variable domain (outside the CDR3, taken from reference TRBV19 and TRBJ1-2): DGGITQSPKYLFRKEGQNVTLSCEQNLNHDAMYWYRQDPGQGLRLIYYSQIVNDFQKGDIAEGYSVSREKKESFPLTVTSAQKNPTAFYLCASSIGHNYGYTFGSGTRLTVV.

The chain recombines TRBV7-8 with TRBJ2-5; tentatively, D is TRBD2 (5 bases). The CDR3 is 14 residues long. CDR1 and CDR2 from the germline V gene are SGHVS and FQNEAQ. V was cut by 5 bases and J by 5 bases, with 15 bases left in between. In DNA, the CDR3 is TGTGCCAGCAGCCCAGCGGCTTTACGGGAGACCCAGTACTTC. Amino acid sequence: CASSPAALRETQYF. The full variable domain, in which reference TRBV7-8 and TRBJ2-5 provide the parts outside the CDR3, is GAGVSQSPRYKVAKRGQDVALRCDPISGHVSLFWYQQALGQGPEFLTYFQNEAQLDKSGLPSDRFFAERPEGSVSTLKIQRTQQEDSAVYLCASSPAALRETQYFGPGTRLLVL.

V usage is TRBV13 and J usage is TRBJ1-2, with a possible D match to TRBD1 (5 bases). CDR1 is PRHDT and CDR2 is FYEKMQ in the germline V gene (reference sequence). This CDR3 has 12 residues. Trimming stripped 5 bases from V and 6 bases from J, with 10 bases between. The CDR3, as DNA: TGTGCCAGCAGCAACCAGGGCCATGGCTACACCTTC. Amino acids: CASSNQGHGYTF.

The CDR3 region is CASSDPRTVGLSPLHF. In nucleotides, the CDR3 is TGTGCCAGCAGCGATCCCAGGACCGTGGGACTTTCACCCCTCCACTTT. The chain carries TRBV2 and TRBJ1-6, with a weak D call TRBD1 (5 bases). Trimming left V 6 bases short and J 9 bases short, with 21 bases between. This CDR3 is 16 amino acids long. Germline values: CDR1 SNHLY, CDR2 FYNNEI.

The chain has TRBV7-2 and TRBJ2-2, with D unclear. V was cut by 0 bases and J by 3 bases, with 5 bases left in between. This CDR3 region has 14 residues. CDR1 is SGHTA, CDR2 FQGNSA, per germline. This chain's CDR3 is CASSLAEYTGELFF. The CDR3 nucleotides read TGTGCCAGCAGCTTAGCGGAGTACACCGGGGAGCTGTTTTTT.